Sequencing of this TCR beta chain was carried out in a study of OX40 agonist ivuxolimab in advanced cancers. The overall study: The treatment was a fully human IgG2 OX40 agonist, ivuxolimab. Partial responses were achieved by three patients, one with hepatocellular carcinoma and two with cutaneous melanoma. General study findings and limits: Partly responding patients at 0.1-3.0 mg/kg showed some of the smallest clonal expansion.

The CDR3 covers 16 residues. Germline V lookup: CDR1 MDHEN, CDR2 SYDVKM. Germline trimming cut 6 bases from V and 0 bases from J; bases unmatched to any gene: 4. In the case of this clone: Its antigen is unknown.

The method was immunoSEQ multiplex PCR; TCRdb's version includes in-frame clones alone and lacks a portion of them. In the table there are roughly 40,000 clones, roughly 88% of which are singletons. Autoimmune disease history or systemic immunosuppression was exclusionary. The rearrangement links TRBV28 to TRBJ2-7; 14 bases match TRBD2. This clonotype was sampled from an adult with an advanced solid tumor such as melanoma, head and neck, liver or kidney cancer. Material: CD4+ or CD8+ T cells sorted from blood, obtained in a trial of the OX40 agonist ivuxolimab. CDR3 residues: CASSRTSGGSSYEQYV. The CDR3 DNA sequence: TGTGCCAGCAGCAGGACTAGCGGGGGGAGCTCCTACGAGCAGTACGTC.